A single sample gave rise to the 11 T cell receptor beta chains below, sequenced in a study of regulatory T cells in long-lasting Graves disease. Time point described: persistent/refractory GD, antithyroid drugs over 5 years with positive TRAb. PBMC-derived RNA was used for the TCR library. Building the TCR beta libraries relied on iRepertoire HTBI primers, and CDR3 regions underwent Arm-PCR. TCRdb re-analysed the multiplex PCR reads in MiXCR, keeping a single row per CDR3 protein. The sample includes some 470,000 distinct CDR3 sequences, about 22% of them seen just once. The sequences come from peripheral blood mononuclear cells (PBMCs), collected when the disease was refractory, from a patient treated with antithyroid drugs. These receptors all come from a female donor with Graves disease.

The V and J genes are TRBV7-3 and TRBJ2-3; D remains ambiguous. The length of the CDR3 is 13 residues. V lost 8 bases to trimming and J lost 2 bases, with 11 bases between them. The V gene's germline CDR1 is SGHTA and CDR2 FQGTGA. The CDR3 loop is CASSKTYTDTQYF. The CDR3, as DNA: TGTGCCAGCTCTAAGACTTACACAGATACGCAGTATTTT. The full variable domain, its missing parts supplied by reference TRBV7-3 and TRBJ2-3, is GAGVSQTPSNKVTEKGKYVELRCDPISGHTALYWYRQSLGQGPEFLIYFQGTGAADDSGLPNDRFFAVRPEGSVSTLKIQRTERGDSAVYLCASSKTYTDTQYFGPGTRLTVL.

Many counts were recorded for this clonotype. V usage is TRBV2 and J usage is TRBJ2-2, with D possibly TRBD2 on 5 matching bases. The CDR3 is 16 residues long. Between the trimmed V and J ends, which lost 0 bases and 0 bases, there was a span of 8 bases. Germline CDR1 and CDR2: SNHLY and FYNNEI. The CDR3 nucleotides read TGTGCCAGCAGTGAAGCGGGAGCGGCGAACACCGGGGAGCTGTTTTTT. This gives the protein CASSEAGAANTGELFF.

Many counts were recorded for this clonotype. This chain links TRBV28 with TRBJ2-2; D not resolved. Trimming took 5 bases from V and 2 from J, leaving 18 bases between them. The V gene's germline CDR1 is MDHEN and CDR2 SYDVKM. This CDR3 has 17 amino acids. This chain's CDR3 is CASSASSGRTNTGELFF. The CDR3 DNA is TGTGCCAGCAGTGCTTCAAGTGGCAGAACTAACACCGGGGAGCTGTTTTTT.

This chain joins TRBV12-3 or TRBV12-4 and TRBJ1-1; D is unresolved. V shed 1 base and J shed 10 bases, with 10 bases lying between them. The CDR3 runs to 12 residues. The CDR3 coding sequence is TGTGCCAGCAGTTTAGATGTAGGTCCAGCTTTCTTT. The encoded protein is CASSLDVGPAFF.

This clonotype was picked up a small number of times. The V gene is TRBV29-1, the J gene TRBJ1-3, with unresolved D. The germline V gene has CDR1 SQVTM and CDR2 ANQGSEA. The V and J ends lost 1 base and 0 bases respectively, with 10 bases between them. This CDR3 has 15 residues. Here the CDR3 reads CSVEGAPVSGNTIYF. Here the CDR3 DNA reads TGCAGCGTTGAAGGGGCCCCGGTCTCTGGAAACACCATATATTTT.

In this sample, this clonotype turned up a few times. The V gene is TRBV19, the J gene TRBJ1-2, with D unresolved. This CDR3 is built from 14 residues. Per the germline V gene, CDR1 is LNHDA and CDR2 is SQIVND (reference sequence). Between the trimmed V and J ends, which lost 4 bases and 4 bases, there was a span of 13 bases. DNA of the CDR3: TGTGCCAGTAGTAGTGAGGCGGGCCCCTATGGCTACACCTTC. It encodes CASSSEAGPYGYTF.

This clonotype has just one count. The V gene is TRBV7-9, the J gene TRBJ2-7; TRBD1 agrees at 11 bases. Germline assignment: CDR1 SEHNR and CDR2 FQNEAQ (reference sequence). The CDR3 has 15 residues. Germline trimming cut 2 bases from V and 5 bases from J; bases unmatched to any gene: 5. The CDR3 here is CASSLMGQGVDEQYF. CDR3 nucleotide sequence: TGTGCCAGCAGCTTAATGGGACAGGGGGTGGACGAGCAGTACTTC.

The rearrangement uses TRBV7-9 and TRBJ1-4, with 11 bases aligning to TRBD1. With V trimmed by 4 bases and J by 6 bases, 4 bases remained unmatched. This CDR3 comprises 15 residues. CDR1 SEHNR and CDR2 FQNEAQ come from the germline V gene (reference sequence). The DNA for the CDR3 is TGTGCCAGCAGCTCCCAGGACAGGGGGCATGAAAAACTGTTTTTT. Translating it yields CASSSQDRGHEKLFF.

V usage is TRBV28 and J usage is TRBJ2-3; 11 bases map to TRBD2. Looked up from germline, CDR1 is MDHEN and CDR2 is SYDVKM. CDR3 length: 16 amino acids. J gave up 4 bases and V 5 bases, and 8 bases lay outside the gene matches. CDR3 amino acids: CASSISGRAAPDTQYF. Written as DNA, the CDR3 is TGTGCCAGCAGTATTAGCGGGAGGGCCGCCCCAGATACGCAGTATTTT.

This chain joins TRBV29-1 and TRBJ2-7; no definite D call. Germline CDR1 is SQVTM and CDR2 is ANQGSEA. Trimming removed 6 bases from V and 0 bases from J, with 6 bases in between. The length of the CDR3 is 11 residues. The CDR3: CSVLSSYEQYF. The CDR3 bases are TGCAGCGTCCTCAGCTCCTACGAGCAGTACTTC.

V gene TRBV20-1 combines with J gene TRBJ2-6, with TRBD1 matching 8 bases. The germline gives CDR1 DFQATT, CDR2 SNEGSKA (reference sequence). V dropped 1 base and J dropped 2; count of bases not matched to a gene: 1. This CDR3 region has 15 residues. The CDR3 region has the DNA TGCAGTGCTAGAGGGGACAGGACTGGGGCCAACGTCCTGACTTTC. This translates into CSARGDRTGANVLTF.